This TCR beta chain was identified during a study of blood T cell repertoires in COVID-19. Deletions cut 0 bases from V and 1 base from J, with 10 bases between. Germline CDR1 and CDR2: SGHNT and YYREEE (reference sequence). The CDR3 consists of 15 residues. The table came from immunoSEQ multiplex PCR; TCRdb's copy has only in-frame clones and leaves some out. Of about 270,000 clones detected, roughly 87% appear once; the ten largest clones hold around 0.9%. Either two negative PCRs, clearance, or symptom resolution qualified Cohort 3 donors as recovered. The sequencing sample was made of PBMCs or T cells enriched from blood (not recorded which). The receptor was derived from a woman aged 30 to 39 who had recovered from COVID-19. This chain uses TRBV5-4 with TRBJ1-1; D may be TRBD1 (6 bases). The CDR3 protein is CASSLDGGANTEAFF. CDR3 bases: TGTGCCAGCAGCTTGGATGGGGGCGCGAACACTGAAGCTTTCTTT. Using reference TRBV5-4 and TRBJ1-1 for the parts outside the CDR3, the full variable domain is ETGVTQSPTHLIKTRGQQVTLRCSSQSGHNTVSWYQQALGQGPQFIFQYYREEENGRGNFPPRFSGLQFPNYSSELNVNALELDDSALYLCASSLDGGANTEAFFGQGTRLTVV.